This paragraph reports one TCR beta chain. It has no known antigen specificity. No base-level quality is on record; no much larger clone is a single base apart. In total, 630 or so healthy bone marrow donors made up the cohort. All cohort members were sampled while nominally healthy, although unrecorded immune exposures were likely present. The donor tested CMV seronegative, placing the donor among the 350 to 400 seronegative members of the cohort. Every donor gave a peripheral blood sample, and the peripheral blood mononuclear cells from that sample were used for TCR beta sequencing. The Qiagen DNeasy Blood Extraction Kit was used to extract genomic DNA from the blood cell samples. Receptor amplification or capture employed the immunoSEQ multiplex PCR assay. A mixture of 60 forward primers for TCR Vbeta segments and 13 reverse primers for TCR Jbeta segments was used in the multiplex PCR. The CDR3 region of rearranged TCR beta genes was amplified from genomic DNA with a multiplex PCR assay. On the Illumina HiSeq System, the amplified TCR beta libraries were sequenced as 87-base-pair reads. Per the original workflow: In a later analysis, some 80 million unique TCR beta chains were counted across the 690 or so repertoires, and roughly 11 million of these chains were shared by at least two donors. Raw reads were error-corrected and collapsed into unique sequences with a nearest-neighbor algorithm that merged closely related sequences to remove PCR and sequencing errors. Alignment of CDR3 sequences to IMGT reference sequences was used to assign V, D and J gene segments. For a sequence to be retained, a match of at least six nucleotides was required to both a V gene segment and a J gene segment. A rearrangement was called productive if the CDR3 had no stop codons and remained in frame with V and J, and every other rearrangement was called non-productive. CDR3 was defined by IMGT convention, running from the second conserved V-encoded cysteine to the conserved J-encoded phenylalanine. In an earlier analysis of just under 600 of the donors, sequences lacking an unambiguous match to a single V gene segment were excluded. An earlier analysis of roughly 590 of the donors called V segments functional above 56.7% productive rearrangements and segregating when the between-donor standard deviation exceeded 5%. A statistical classification framework was built to diagnose cytomegalovirus status from the catalog of TCR beta chain sequences. A later analysis assigned V and J genes by comparing TCR nucleotide sequences with IMGT/GENE-DB human TR gene sequences. Using the TCRdist pipeline, a later analysis assigned CDR3 sequences along with most-parsimonious VDJ recombination scenarios. In a later analysis, every TCR beta chain was defined by the combination of its CDR3 amino acid sequence and its V-gene family, and reads without a unique V-gene family were dropped. As a way to deal with suspected cross-contamination and a sequencing artifact, a later analysis dropped 450 to 600 nucleotide sequences that were highly shared and had low generation probability. For each public chain, a later analysis derived a clonal expansion index from normalized ranks of inferred template counts within each repertoire. A later analysis computed generation probabilities with a VDJ recombination model fitted to out-of-frame rearrangements, and checked the results against IGoR. A later analysis scored TCR-TCR, TCR-HLA and TCR-CMV co-occurrence with hypergeometric tests, applying a repertoire-size bias correction to TCR pairs. To estimate false discovery rates, a later analysis permuted the HLA or CMV assignments 20 times. In a later analysis, co-occurring TCRs were grouped with DBSCAN, and TCRdist sequence similarity was added when clustering was performed within HLA-allele-positive subsets. Co-occurrence clustering excluded repertoires with fewer than 30,000 or more than 120,000 public chains, plus five with anomalous nucleotide sharing. The table was pulled from immuneACCESS by TCRdb, which kept in-frame rearrangements only. Such tables lose some clones; where checked, under half of the loss comes from unresolved V genes, and the rest has no known cause. V, J and clone size derive from that table, while D and trimming were established from the DNA sequence. This sample has 150,000 or so clones in its table, and roughly 80% of those were observed once. Approximately 2% of the sample goes to the ten largest clones.

V lost 3 bases and J lost 7 bases, and the count of bases not matched to a germline gene is 14. The CDR3 starts with the cysteine, ends with the phenylalanine, and has 15 residues. Just the 45-base CDR3 DNA is kept, in frame starting at base 1. CDR1 and CDR2 are drawn from the germline V gene (reference sequence): GTSNPN, SVGIG. These data belong to a study of cytomegalovirus exposure and HLA in healthy donors (dated by TCRdb to the late 2010s). About the investigation overall: According to an earlier analysis of several hundred of the donors, about 170 million T cells yielded roughly 110 million unique TCR beta sequences and 276 Gb of sequence data. To predict cytomegalovirus infection status, the study combined high-throughput TCR immunosequencing, statistical association of individual TCRs with disease status, and machine learning. The aim of the study was to test whether cataloging public T cell receptors could identify signatures of past pathogen exposure. Approximately 300 gigabases of sequencing data and 70 million to 100 million unique TCR sequences were included in an early release covering under 650 HLA-typed donors. The study profiled the T cell repertoires of hundreds of subjects by immunosequencing and related them to cytomegalovirus serostatus. The number of typed donors differed by locus: 629-630 for A, B, C, DRB1 and DQB1; some 500 for DQA1; some 590 for DPA1; and some 450 for DPB1. Rather than drawing on any new phenotypic data, the later analysis identified candidate immune exposures from TCR beta sequences and the way those sequences occurred across donors. All discovery cohort repertoires had been generated on a single sequencing platform. A later analysis re-examined previously published TCR beta repertoires from more than 550 donors and added high-resolution HLA genotyping to investigate patterns of TCR occurrence. Among the approximately 400 genotyped donors, around 81% belonged to the genetic ancestry cluster associated with self-reported Caucasian donors. In an earlier analysis of 587 of the donors, high-throughput TCR beta sequencing was used to judge whether each TCR beta V gene segment behaved as functional or pseudogenic. Along with the approximately 650-subject first cohort, a separate validation cohort of over a hundred different subjects was used. A handful of DR-DQ haplotypes were handled as single units for association and clustering because linkage in the cohort was strong. Genome-wide SNP genotypes for about 60% of the 666 donors were used in a later genetic analysis, which treated that subset as a discovery cohort. HLA typing covered class I and class II loci at four-digit resolution. Alongside the repertoire data, information on donor age, sex, ethnicity and CMV serostatus was compiled. On average, roughly 240,000 unique TCR beta nucleotide sequences were sequenced per donor among roughly 430 genotyped donors of the cohort, with about 17% of those sequences being non-productive. Overall study results and their limits: A later analysis found that HLA-associated TCR beta chains were more clonally expanded and had lower generation probabilities than equally common non-associated chains. The sequencing pipeline was judged likely to have produced a cluster of highly shared sequence variants as a technical artifact. Because HLA typing was unavailable for some donors at each locus, only the typed subset was used in association tests. This cohort had only TCR beta chains sequenced, and the lack of alpha or paired-chain data limited which features could be detected. A later genetic analysis associated a missense DCLRE1C variant with V-gene and J-gene trimming of TCR beta chains, and an independent cohort replicated the association. The authors suggested that the approach could potentially be extended to other disease states and immunological phenotypes. Correlated functional status among segregating V segments might be attributable to linkage disequilibrium, but an unknown experimental factor could not be ruled out. For the cohort, immune exposure information was limited to CMV serostatus. In a later analysis, most CMV-associated TCR beta chains were found to appear HLA-restricted, with HLA associations seemingly driven largely by CMV exposure. The earlier analysis of a few hundred of the donors excluded roughly 17 rarely observed V segments, including chromosome 9 orphons, because counts were too low. When HLA alleles, especially DR and DQ, strongly co-occurred, attributing TCR associations to individual alleles was difficult. The study gave a list of about 150 TCR beta chains associated with cytomegalovirus. Across donors, most TCR sequences were observed very rarely, whereas some public TCRs were present in many individuals. In vitro tests confirmed that a few of the cytomegalovirus-associated TCR beta chains recognize cytomegalovirus antigens. Specific HLA alleles were associated with 15,000 to 20,000 TCR beta sequences at a false discovery rate of 0.05 in a later analysis. A further reported finding was that TCR beta sequences accurately predicted the HLA-A and HLA-B alleles for most subjects in the first cohort. Roughly uniform sequencing depth across donors was assumed in presence/absence analyses, although this assumption may not hold. A later analysis found that TCR association rates varied across HLA loci, with DRB1 alleles showing the most associated TCRs and HLA-C alleles the fewest. A later genetic analysis reported fewer N-insertions in productive TCRs among donors in an Asian-associated ancestry cluster than the roughly 620-donor mean. An earlier analysis of some 590 of the donors showed that most TCR beta V segments appeared in productive rearrangements either about 87% or about 30% of the time, which broadly matched IMGT annotations. Some IMGT-functional V segments, including TRBV6-2 and TRBV6-3, could not be told apart with the 87-base-pair reads, so those segments were excluded. Several of the top co-occurrence clusters appeared to be linked to parvovirus B19, influenza, CMV and Epstein-Barr virus, according to a later analysis. The classifier was reported to diagnose cytomegalovirus status with high specificity and sensitivity in both the original and validation cohorts.

This clonotype was sampled from a female donor in good health and CMV-seronegative. The sequenced sample was PBMCs. The sequence joins TRBV30 to TRBJ1-2, with TRBD1 matching 7 junction bases. The DNA sequence reads TGTGCCTGGAGCACACCGAACAGGGGTATCAGTGGCTACACCTTC. This encodes CAWSTPNRGISGYTF.